The rows below give T cell receptor beta chains drawn from one sample of a study of cytomegalovirus exposure and HLA in healthy donors. Produced via immunoSEQ multiplex PCR; TCRdb's table is partial and in-frame only. The sample includes 100,000 to 150,000 clones, roughly 80% of them seen just once. The sequenced sample was PBMCs. The receptors come from a female donor in good health and CMV-seronegative. CDR3s include the opening cysteine and the closing phenylalanine or tryptophan. A D gene is named only where the DNA matches it firmly. The size entry is marked missing in some rows and otherwise reads once, few, many or a size class.

d_call	clone_size	cdr3_length	j_call	v_call	cdr3_aa	cdr3_nt
NA	NA	15	TRBJ2-3	TRBV6-1	CASSDISSRTDTQYF	TGTGCCAGCAGTGATATTAGTAGTCGTACAGATACGCAGTATTTT
NA	NA	13	TRBJ2-2	TRBV19	CASSTAVTGELFF	TGTGCCAGTAGTACGGCGGTCACCGGGGAGCTGTTTTTT
NA	NA	13	TRBJ2-7	TRBV2	CASRRRTEYEQYF	TGTGCCAGTAGGAGACGGACAGAATACGAGCAGTACTTC
TRBD1	once	15	TRBJ2-7	TRBV7-8	CASSLQGQVSYEQYF	TGTGCCAGCAGCTTACAAGGACAGGTCTCCTACGAGCAGTACTTC
NA	NA	13	TRBJ2-1	TRBV5-1	CASSADYYNEQFF	TGCGCCAGCAGCGCCGACTACTACAATGAGCAGTTCTTC
NA	few	15	TRBJ2-1	TRBV5-3	CARSPPTPLSREQFF	TGTGCCAGAAGCCCCCCGACCCCGCTGTCTAGGGAGCAGTTCTTC
TRBD2	NA	18	TRBJ2-3	TRBV5-1	CASSLDLFAGVESDTQYF	TGCGCCAGCAGCTTAGACCTCTTTGCGGGAGTGGAGTCAGATACGCAGTATTTT
TRBD2	NA	14	TRBJ2-1	TRBV18	CASSPSGTSGPGFF	TGTGCCAGCTCACCATCCGGGACTAGCGGTCCTGGGTTCTTC
TRBD2	NA	16	TRBJ2-1	TRBV11-2	CASSPRLAGRGNEQFF	TGTGCCAGCAGCCCCCGGCTAGCGGGAAGGGGCAATGAGCAGTTCTTC
NA	NA	13	TRBJ1-3	TRBV4-1	CASSLGGRDTIYF	TGCGCCAGCAGCCTAGGGGGACGGGACACCATATATTTT
NA	few	15	TRBJ1-5	TRBV25-1	CASSDSRAPNQPQHF	TGTGCCAGCAGTGATTCGAGGGCGCCCAATCAGCCCCAGCATTTT
TRBD2	NA	18	TRBJ2-1	TRBV5-8	CASSLARGVAGYDNEQFF	TGTGCCAGCAGCTTGGCCAGAGGGGTAGCGGGATACGACAATGAGCAGTTCTTC
TRBD2	NA	16	TRBJ2-7	TRBV18	CASSPPGGRVAYEQYF	TGTGCCAGCTCACCACCAGGTGGGAGGGTAGCCTACGAGCAGTACTTC
NA	NA	17	TRBJ1-1	TRBV4-1	CASSQKYQVLGNTEAFF	TGCGCCAGCAGCCAAAAGTACCAGGTCCTGGGGAACACTGAAGCTTTCTTT
TRBD2	NA	14	TRBJ2-1	TRBV2	CASSVGGEGNEQFF	TGTGCCAGCAGTGTCGGCGGGGAGGGGAATGAGCAGTTCTTC
NA	NA	15	TRBJ2-5	TRBV5-8	CASSWGQDPGETQYF	TGTGCCAGCAGCTGGGGGCAGGACCCCGGGGAGACCCAGTACTTC
NA	few	17	TRBJ2-7	TRBV5-1	CASSLGGGGTRTYEQYF	TGCGCCAGCAGCTTGGGAGGCGGTGGAACCCGCACCTACGAGCAGTACTTC
TRBD2	once	14	TRBJ2-7	TRBV7-3	CASSRSGSRDEQYF	TGTGCCAGCAGCCGTAGCGGGAGTCGCGACGAGCAGTACTTC
NA	few	15	TRBJ2-1	TRBV7-2	CASSLWVGGVGEQFF	TGTGCCAGCAGCTTATGGGTGGGGGGAGTAGGTGAGCAGTTCTTC
NA	NA	15	TRBJ1-4	TRBV4-2	CASSQGGQTVEKLFF	TGTGCCAGCAGCCAAGGCGGACAGACGGTTGAAAAACTGTTTTTT
TRBD2	once	15	TRBJ2-1	TRBV28	CASRMNSGTYNEQFF	TGTGCCAGCAGAATGAATAGCGGGACCTACAATGAGCAGTTCTTC
TRBD1	NA	17	TRBJ2-1	TRBV9	CASSGLGQGRTYNEQFF	TGTGCCAGCAGCGGACTGGGACAGGGTAGGACCTACAATGAGCAGTTCTTC
NA	NA	15	TRBJ1-1	TRBV19	CASSIVGRGNTEAFF	TGTGCCAGTAGTATAGTGGGCAGGGGCAACACTGAAGCTTTCTTT
NA	few	13	TRBJ1-2	TRBV28	CASSPPRDYGYTF	TGTGCCAGCAGCCCTCCCCGCGACTATGGCTACACCTTC
NA	NA	16	TRBJ2-3	TRBV6-1	CASSGKAVTSTDTQYF	TGTGCCAGCAGTGGTAAGGCGGTTACTAGCACAGATACGCAGTATTTT
TRBD2	NA	16	TRBJ2-5	TRBV25-1	CASSTGTSGTGETQYF	TGTGCCAGCAGTACCGGGACTAGCGGGACGGGTGAGACCCAGTACTTC
TRBD1	once	13	TRBJ2-5	TRBV6-6	CASSSNRGETQYF	TGTGCCAGCAGTTCAAACAGGGGAGAGACCCAGTACTTC
NA	NA	17	TRBJ1-1	TRBV21-1	CASLRLGVRGVCTEAFF	TGTGCCAGCCTACGTTTAGGGGTCAGGGGCGTGTGCACTGAAGCTTTCTTT
NA	NA	15	TRBJ1-1	TRBV11-2	CASNTGGSGLREAFF	TGTGCCAGCAACACCGGGGGGTCGGGCCTTCGGGAAGCTTTCTTT
NA	NA	14	TRBJ1-1	TRBV5-1	CASSFSGQFTEAFF	TGCGCCAGCAGCTTTTCAGGGCAGTTCACTGAAGCTTTCTTT
NA	few	12	TRBJ2-7	TRBV14	CASSQGSGIKYF	TGTGCCAGCAGCCAAGGGTCAGGGATAAAGTACTTC
NA	NA	12	TRBJ2-7	TRBV7-9	CSSSYTAYEQYF	TGTTCCAGCAGTTATACAGCCTACGAGCAGTACTTC
NA	NA	14	TRBJ1-3	TRBV5-1	CASSEGGSGNTIYF	TGCGCCAGCAGCGAAGGGGGCTCTGGAAACACCATATATTTT
TRBD1	NA	15	TRBJ2-7	TRBV4-2	CASSQDPTGGYEQYF	TGTGCCAGCAGCCAAGATCCGACAGGGGGCTACGAGCAGTACTTC
NA	NA	16	TRBJ1-5	TRBV2	CASGSTRGYSNQPQHF	TGTGCCAGCGGGTCCACCCGAGGATATAGCAATCAGCCCCAGCATTTT
NA	NA	15	TRBJ2-6	TRBV6-5	CASSLQRSGANVLTF	TGTGCCAGCAGCTTACAGCGGTCTGGGGCCAACGTCCTGACTTTC
NA	NA	15	TRBJ1-4	TRBV12-1	CASSFDREGNEKLFF	TGTGCCAGCAGCTTTGACAGGGAGGGCAATGAAAAACTGTTTTTT
TRBD1	few	13	TRBJ2-1	TRBV5-4	CASSSGQVNEQFF	TGTGCCAGCAGCTCGGGACAGGTGAATGAGCAGTTCTTC
NA	few	16	TRBJ1-1	TRBV6-5	CASSYSGTNRGTEAFF	TGTGCCAGCAGTTACTCGGGGACAAATCGTGGCACTGAAGCTTTCTTT